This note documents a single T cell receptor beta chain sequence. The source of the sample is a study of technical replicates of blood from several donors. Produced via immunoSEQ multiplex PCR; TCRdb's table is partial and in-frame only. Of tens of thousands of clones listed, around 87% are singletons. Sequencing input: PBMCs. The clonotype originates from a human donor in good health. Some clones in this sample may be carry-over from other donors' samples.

CDR3 loop: CSVEDGLAGAGDTQYF. For the CDR3, the DNA is TGCAGCGTTGAAGATGGGCTAGCGGGAGCAGGGGATACGCAGTATTTT. The J gene is TRBJ2-3, the V gene TRBV29-1, with 10 bases that match TRBD2. V lost 0 bases and J lost 6; bases outside the gene matches: 9. This CDR3 comprises 16 residues. Germline V gene lookup returns CDR1 SQVTM and CDR2 ANQGSEA.